The 14 T cell receptor beta chains given below trace back to one sample, sequenced in a study of blood T cell repertoires in COVID-19 (dated by TCRdb to 2019 to 2021). The protocol used for the library was the immunoSEQ multiplex PCR assay. TCRdb carries this immuneACCESS record with in-frame sequences only. Its versions omit some clonotypes, under half of them owing to an unresolved V gene in the studies checked, with the rest unexplained. Within this sample are approximately 300,000 clones, with roughly 84% of them counted one time only. In total, the top ten clones hold 1% of the sample. The sequencing input was peripheral blood. The receptors come from a man in his fifties or sixties with active or convalescent COVID-19.

V and J are TRBV6-5 and TRBJ2-3, with a weak D call TRBD1 (6 bases). This CDR3 spans 15 amino acids. V shed 2 bases and J shed 4 bases, with 13 bases lying between them. Looked up from germline, CDR1 is MNHEY and CDR2 is SVGAGI. This CDR3 reads CASSYGQGFSDTQYF. Written as DNA, the CDR3 is TGTGCCAGCAGTTACGGGCAGGGGTTTTCAGATACGCAGTATTTT.

The genes are TRBV24-1 and TRBJ2-7; weak D call: TRBD1 (6 bases). Trimming removed 5 bases at V and 2 bases at J, with 12 bases between. The length of the CDR3 is 14 residues. Germline assignment: CDR1 KGHDR and CDR2 SFDVKD. The CDR3 DNA sequence: TGTGCCACCAGTGGAGGGGGTTCTCCCTACGAGCAGTACTTC. This sequence encodes CATSGGGSPYEQYF.

The rearrangement joins TRBV21-1 to TRBJ1-2; the D call in the table, TRBD1, was not verified against the DNA. TRBV21-1 is a pseudogene. The length of the CDR3 is 16 residues. CDR3 nucleotides: TGTGCCAGCAGCAAAGCCTGCTGTGACAGGTGCTATGGCTACACCTTC. Protein sequence: CASSKACCDRCYGYTF.

The rearrangement joins TRBV7-9 to TRBJ2-3, with D possibly TRBD1 on 6 matching bases. V lost 1 base and J 6 bases, leaving 14 bases between the germline ends. The germline V gene has CDR1 SEHNR and CDR2 FQNEAQ (reference sequence). The CDR3 is made up of 15 amino acids. The CDR3 region has the DNA TGTGCCAGCAGCTTAGGGGGGCTAGACACCGATACGCAGTATTTT. This sequence encodes CASSLGGLDTDTQYF. Drawing the rest from reference TRBV7-9 and TRBJ2-3, the complete variable domain is DTGVSQNPRHKITKRGQNVTFRCDPISEHNRLYWYRQTLGQGPEFLTYFQNEAQLEKSRLLSDRFSAERPKGSFSTLEIQRTEQGDSAMYLCASSLGGLDTDTQYFGPGTRLTVL.

The V gene is TRBV14, the J gene TRBJ2-7; D uncertain. The germline CDR1 and CDR2 sequences are SGHDN and FVKESK. Trimming left V 4 bases short and J 1 base short, with 14 bases between. The CDR3 extends over 15 amino acids. Written as DNA, the CDR3 is TGTGCCAGCAGCCCTAAACTTACGGAGTCCTACGAGCAGTACTTC. It specifies CASSPKLTESYEQYF.

This chain links TRBV29-1 with TRBJ2-1; 8 bases agree with TRBD1. V lost 4 bases to trimming and J lost 7 bases; unmatched junction nucleotides: 6. Germline values: CDR1 SQVTM, CDR2 ANQGSEA. There are 13 residues in the CDR3. This CDR3 reads CSVADRGLNEQFF. The CDR3 DNA sequence: TGCAGCGTTGCTGACAGGGGACTGAATGAGCAGTTCTTC.

The V gene is TRBV5-1, the J gene TRBJ2-1; D possibly corresponds to TRBD2 (6 bases). Trimming removed 0 bases at V and 4 bases at J, with 14 bases between. The CDR3 is made up of 16 amino acids. The germline gives CDR1 SGHRS, CDR2 YFSETQ. CDR3: CASSLGTIAGYNEQFF. The CDR3 DNA reads TGCGCCAGCAGCTTGGGAACAATCGCGGGATACAATGAGCAGTTCTTC.

In this sample, this clone turned up once. This sequence joins TRBV4-1 and TRBJ2-6; 9 bases fit TRBD1. Germline CDR1 is MGHRA and CDR2 is YSYEKL. Trimming took 2 bases from V and 0 from J; bases not matched to a gene: 5. This CDR3 has 18 residues. CDR3 coding DNA: TGCGCCAGCAGCCAACAGACAGGGGGGCTCTCTGGGGCCAACGTCCTGACTTTC. Amino acids: CASSQQTGGLSGANVLTF.

The J gene is TRBJ2-5, the V gene TRBV7-2; D call uncertain. The CDR3 consists of 14 residues. Germline V CDR1 and CDR2: SGHTA, FQGNSA. V was pared by 5 bases and J by 3 bases, with 13 bases between. The CDR3 loop reads CASSPNRVEETQYF. CDR3 bases: TGTGCCAGCAGCCCGAACCGGGTCGAAGAGACCCAGTACTTC.

This chain connects TRBV18 to TRBJ1-2; TRBD1 matches at 7 bases. This CDR3 is built from 16 residues. The V segment lost 3 bases and the J segment 4 bases; nucleotides outside the gene matches: 11. Germline V CDR1 and CDR2: KGHSH, LQKENI. CDR3: CASSPPGQVAFYGYTF. DNA of the CDR3: TGTGCCAGCTCACCTCCTGGACAGGTAGCATTCTATGGCTACACCTTC. The full variable domain, completed using reference TRBV18 and TRBJ1-2, is NAGVMQNPRHLVRRRGQEARLRCSPMKGHSHVYWYRQLPEEGLKFMVYLQKENIIDESGMPKERFSAEFPKEGPSILRIQQVVRGDSAAYFCASSPPGQVAFYGYTFGSGTRLTVV.

This chain joins TRBV18 and TRBJ2-3; 8 bases are shared with TRBD1. This CDR3 has 16 residues. Trimming took 3 bases from V and 3 from J; bases not matched to a gene: 8. Germline V CDR1 and CDR2: KGHSH, LQKENI. CDR3 coding DNA: TGTGCCAGCTCACCCGGACAGGGTGAATCTACAGATACGCAGTATTTT. This gives the protein CASSPGQGESTDTQYF.

This clone was seen more than once but under ten times. This chain links TRBV19 with TRBJ2-6; 9 nucleotides match TRBD1. V was clipped by 4 bases and J by 4 bases; unmatched bases: 5. Germline CDR1 LNHDA, CDR2 SQIVND (reference sequence). The CDR3 is made up of 16 amino acids. The CDR3 protein is CASSKDRGSGANVLTF. The CDR3 nucleotides are TGTGCCAGTAGTAAAGACAGGGGGTCCGGGGCCAACGTCCTGACTTTC.

CDR3 sequence reads: CASSSPTGGSYNEQFF. The CDR3 DNA follows: TGTGCCAGCAGCTCGCCGACAGGGGGCTCCTACAATGAGCAGTTCTTC. V usage is TRBV5-4 and J usage is TRBJ2-1; 9 bases fit TRBD1. In germline, CDR1 is SGHNT, CDR2 YYREEE (reference sequence). The CDR3 consists of 16 residues. V lost 3 bases to trimming and J lost 0 bases; unmatched junction nucleotides: 4.

V gene TRBV6-5 combines with J gene TRBJ2-2; 8 bases are shared with TRBD2. CDR3 size: 15 residues. V gave up 6 bases and J gave up 10 bases; unmatched junction bases: 13. In germline, CDR1 is MNHEY, CDR2 SVGAGI. The CDR3 sequence is CASSFTGGPYVELFF. DNA of the CDR3: TGTGCCAGCAGCTTCACGGGGGGGCCTTATGTGGAGCTGTTTTTT.